This T cell receptor (beta chain) was profiled in a study of regulatory dendritic cells for organ transplantation. Clones were read by immunoSEQ multiplex PCR, and TCRdb kept only the in-frame ones, dropping some. Altogether fewer than 25,000 clones are present, 70% to 80% being singletons, with the ten largest covering 0.92%. Study outcomes and limitations: Alloreactive memory CD8+ T cell pools varied considerably between individuals. Mature dendritic cells appeared to drive more memory CD8+ clonal expansion than regulatory ones. Naive T cells showed high diversity, memory cells less, memory CD8+ least.

From germline, CDR1 is SGHTA and CDR2 FQGNSA. This CDR3 contains 14 residues. V trimming: 1 base; J trimming: 14 bases; junction bases outside the gene matches: 7. Concerning this clone itself: Its antigen is as yet unknown.

The V gene is TRBV7-2, the J gene TRBJ1-6, with 8 bases lining up with TRBD1. This clonotype originated in a human donor in good health. Sequences were obtained from memory CD4+ T cells from blood. Subset of the sample: CD45RO+ memory T cells. CDR3 loop: CASSLGAGGGSLHF. In DNA form, the CDR3 reads TGTGCCAGCAGCTTAGGGGCAGGGGGCGGCTCCCTCCACTTT.